This entry is about one T cell receptor beta chain. Assay: immunoSEQ multiplex PCR; the TCRdb copy retains only in-frame clones and omits some. The sample includes around 48,000 clones, over 80% of them seen just once. This sample was included in a study of T cell changes during pregnancy in multiple sclerosis. Between the trimmed V and J ends, which lost 7 bases and 4 bases, there was a span of 25 bases. CDR1 and CDR2 from the germline V gene are MDHEN and SYDVKM. The length of the CDR3 is 17 residues. The clonotype was recovered from a female donor in good health, enrolled as a control in a pregnancy study. The sample consisted of CD4+ T cells from peripheral blood mononuclear cells, taken in the second trimester of pregnancy. V is TRBV28 and J is TRBJ1-1; D is unresolved. This CDR3 is CASTIQWKRHLTTEAFF. CDR3 bases: TGTGCCAGCACCATACAATGGAAACGACACCTCACCACTGAAGCTTTCTTT.